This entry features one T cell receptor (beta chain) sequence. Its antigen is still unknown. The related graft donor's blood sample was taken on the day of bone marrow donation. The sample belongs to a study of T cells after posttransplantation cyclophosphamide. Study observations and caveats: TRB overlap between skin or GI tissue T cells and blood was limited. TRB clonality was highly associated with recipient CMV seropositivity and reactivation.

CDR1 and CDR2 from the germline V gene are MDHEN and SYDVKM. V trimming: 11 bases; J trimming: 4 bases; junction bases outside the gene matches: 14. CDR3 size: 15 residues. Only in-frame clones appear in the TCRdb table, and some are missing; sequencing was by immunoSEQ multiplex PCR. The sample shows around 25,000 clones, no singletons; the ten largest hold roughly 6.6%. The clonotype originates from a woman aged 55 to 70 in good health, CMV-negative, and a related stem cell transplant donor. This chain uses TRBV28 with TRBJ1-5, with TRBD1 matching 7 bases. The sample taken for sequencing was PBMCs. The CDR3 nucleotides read TGTGCCTGTTTACCCTGGACAGGCCAAAATCAGCCCCAGCATTTT. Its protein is CACLPWTGQNQPQHF.